These 19 T cell receptor beta chains share one sample of origin, sequenced in a study of CD4+ T cells in melanoma. Profiled with immunoSEQ multiplex PCR; TCRdb holds only in-frame clones, not every one. The sample carries 110,000 to 150,000 clones, about 90% recorded once. All receptors come from a human donor with melanoma.

The rearrangement uses TRBV14 and TRBJ2-7, with 7 bases matching TRBD2. This CDR3 has 15 residues. Germline-derived CDR1 and CDR2 are SGHDN and FVKESK. CDR3 residues: CASSPKPITSGLLSV. CDR3 sequence (DNA): TGTGCCAGCAGCCCAAAGCCGATTACTTCGGGACTACTCTCTGTC.

J is TRBJ2-6 and V is TRBV5-4, with no clear D. There are 13 residues in the CDR3. Germline V gene sequence: CDR1 SGHNT, CDR2 YYREEE (reference sequence). Trimming took 6 bases from V and 4 from J, leaving 8 bases between them. The CDR3 sequence is CASTLPGANVLTF. The CDR3 nucleotides read TGTGCCAGCACCCTTCCCGGGGCCAACGTCCTGACTTTC.

V is TRBV5-1 and J is TRBJ1-1, with TRBD1 matching over 7 bases. This CDR3 spans 13 amino acids. V shed 0 bases and J 11 bases; nucleotides not matched to a gene: 7. Germline V gene lookup returns CDR1 SGHRS and CDR2 YFSETQ. DNA for the CDR3: TGCGCCAGCAGCTTGGTGGTGGGACAGAGGGCTTTCTTT. Translating it yields CASSLVVGQRAFF.

The J gene is TRBJ1-6, the V gene TRBV30; D is ambiguous. The CDR3 runs to 13 residues. CDR1 is GTSNPN, CDR2 SVGIG, per germline (reference sequence). Trimming removed 2 bases from V and 5 bases from J, with 7 bases in between. The CDR3 DNA reads as TGTGCCTGGAGTAGCCAGAATAATTCACCCCTCCACTTT. Residues: CAWSSQNNSPLHF.

This chain uses TRBV5-1 with TRBJ2-3, with unresolved D. This CDR3 region has 15 residues. Trimming removed 7 bases from V and 6 bases from J, with 21 bases in between. Germline-derived CDR1 and CDR2 are SGHRS and YFSETQ. In DNA form, the CDR3 reads TGCGCCAGCTTAAAGGATCCTATCTATCAGGATACGCAGTATTTT. Protein: CASLKDPIYQDTQYF.

The CDR3 reads CASSLGMGAGDEQYF. The CDR3 coding sequence is TGTGCCAGCAGCTTAGGGATGGGGGCAGGGGACGAGCAGTACTTC. The chain couples TRBV7-3 to TRBJ2-7, with D perhaps matching TRBD1 (6 bases). The CDR3 has 15 residues. V was trimmed by 2 bases and J by 5 bases, leaving 16 bases between them. CDR1 is SGHTA, CDR2 FQGTGA, per germline.

The chain uses TRBV6-6 and TRBJ2-2, with D possibly matching TRBD2 (7 bases). Germline values: CDR1 MNHNY, CDR2 SVGAGI (reference sequence). CDR3 length equals 13 residues. V was pared by 6 bases and J by 5 bases, with 10 bases between. CDR3 DNA: TGTGCCAGCAGCAGGGGAGGGACCGGGGAGCTGTTTTTT. Its protein is CASSRGGTGELFF.

The rearrangement uses TRBV9 and TRBJ1-1; 7 bases agree with TRBD1. The CDR3 totals 16 residues. Trimming cost V 3 bases and J 1 base; bases outside gene matches: 9. Germline V gene sequence: CDR1 SGDLS, CDR2 YYNGEE. CDR3 coding DNA: TGTGCCAGCAGCGACGTAAAGGGGGCGGCGAACACTGAAGCTTTCTTT. This encodes CASSDVKGAANTEAFF.

This sequence joins TRBV5-1 and TRBJ2-1; 14 bases align to TRBD2. The CDR3 consists of 21 residues. The V and J ends lost 0 bases and 7 bases, in that order; junction bases with no gene match: 18. Germline V CDR1 and CDR2: SGHRS, YFSETQ. This CDR3 reads CASSLASSNRLAGGRLNEQFF. Here the CDR3 DNA reads TGCGCCAGCAGCTTGGCCAGCTCTAACCGACTAGCGGGGGGGCGCTTGAATGAGCAGTTCTTC.

This chain uses TRBV11-2 with TRBJ1-1, with a tentative D call TRBD1 (5 bases). Germline-derived CDR1 and CDR2 are SGHAT and FQNNGV. This CDR3 is built from 14 residues. V was cut by 6 bases and J by 5 bases, with 16 bases left in between. DNA for the CDR3: TGTGCCAGCAGTACCCAGGGTCGGGGTACTGAAGCTTTCTTT. Encoded protein: CASSTQGRGTEAFF.

V gene TRBV10-3 combines with J gene TRBJ2-1; the D gene could be TRBD1 or TRBD2 (6 bases each). The length of the CDR3 is 16 residues. From germline, CDR1 is ENHRY and CDR2 SYGVKD. Trimming removed 3 bases from V and 0 bases from J, with 12 bases in between. CDR3 region: CAISDRGGSSYNEQFF. The CDR3 DNA reads TGTGCCATCAGTGATCGAGGGGGGAGCTCCTACAATGAGCAGTTCTTC.

The chain recombines TRBV19 with TRBJ2-2, with D perhaps matching TRBD2 (6 bases). This CDR3 region has 15 residues. V dropped 5 bases and J dropped 5 bases, with 15 bases sitting between them. Germline lookup yields CDR1 LNHDA and CDR2 SQIVND (reference sequence). CDR3 amino acids: CASSPPGLRTGELFF. The CDR3 nucleotides are TGTGCCAGTAGTCCCCCGGGACTTAGGACCGGGGAGCTGTTTTTT.

The chain couples TRBV5-1 to TRBJ2-5; tentatively, D is TRBD2 (5 bases). Deletions cut 4 bases from V and 4 bases from J, with 8 bases between. The CDR3 has 12 amino acids. Looked up from germline, CDR1 is SGHRS and CDR2 is YFSETQ. CDR3 nucleotide sequence: TGCGCCAGCAGCCTTGAGGGAGAGACCCAGTACTTC. It specifies CASSLEGETQYF.

This CDR3 reads CASSVGQYQETQYF. CDR3 coding DNA: TGTGCCAGCAGCGTAGGGCAATACCAAGAGACCCAGTACTTC. The J gene is TRBJ2-5, the V gene TRBV9; D is uncertain. The CDR3 totals 14 residues. Germline values: CDR1 SGDLS, CDR2 YYNGEE. Deletions cut 0 bases from V and 0 bases from J, with 6 bases between.

This clone is a singleton in its sample. V gene TRBV4-2 combines with J gene TRBJ1-5, with 8 bases matching TRBD1. This CDR3 region has 15 residues. Germline V lookup: CDR1 LGHNA, CDR2 YNFKEQ. V lost 3 bases and J lost 6; bases outside the gene matches: 7. The CDR3 bases are TGTGCCAGCAGCCAGGACAGGGAGTCTGGTCAGCCCCAGCATTTT. Translation: CASSQDRESGQPQHF.

V gene TRBV4-2 combines with J gene TRBJ2-7; 11 bases fit TRBD2. Germline loops: CDR1 LGHNA, CDR2 YNFKEQ. The ends lost 0 bases at V and 1 base at J; junction bases unmatched: 2. This CDR3 region has 16 residues. The CDR3 nucleotides are TGTGCCAGCAGCCAAGATCCTAGCGGGGGGTCCTACGAGCAGTACTTC. Its protein is CASSQDPSGGSYEQYF.

This clone was seen once. The rearrangement uses TRBV5-1 and TRBJ2-3; D remains unclear. Germline CDR1 reads SGHRS; CDR2 reads YFSETQ. The V end was cut by 1 base, the J end by 4 bases, with 4 bases between. This CDR3 has 12 amino acids. The CDR3 DNA reads TGCGCCAGCAGCTTGCCCGCAGATACGCAGTATTTT. This codes for CASSLPADTQYF.

This chain uses TRBV19 with TRBJ1-5; 7 nucleotides agree with TRBD1. This CDR3 is built from 14 residues. V lost 8 bases to trimming and J lost 7 bases; unmatched junction nucleotides: 11. The germline V gene has CDR1 LNHDA and CDR2 SQIVND (reference sequence). The CDR3 DNA sequence: TGTGCCAGTTATAAGGGGGCAAGTGGGCAGCCCCAGCATTTT. Amino acid sequence: CASYKGASGQPQHF.

The chain combines TRBV4-1 with TRBJ2-1; no firm D call. The V end was cut by 0 bases, the J end by 5 bases, with 8 bases between. CDR3 length: 14 amino acids. Germline loops: CDR1 MGHRA, CDR2 YSYEKL. The CDR3 loop is CASSQDANNNEQFF. In DNA form, the CDR3 reads TGCGCCAGCAGCCAAGATGCTAACAACAATGAGCAGTTCTTC.